This T cell receptor beta chain emerged from a study of shared clonotypes between healthy human individuals. Study at large: Used for every donor were three CD4 naive, three CD4 memory, two CD8 naive and one CD8 memory plate.

CDR3 length equals 14 residues. The V gene's germline CDR1 is ENHRY and CDR2 SYGVKD. The V end lost 0 bases, the J end lost 3 bases, and 8 bases lay between the germline ends. As defined, naive CD8 cells were CD45RO-negative and positively selected for CCR7, with terminally differentiated effector memory CD45RA+ cells excluded. Recent vaccinations or acute infections were absent in the healthy HIV-negative adult donors. Within Nashville, Tennessee resided all donors, each a Caucasian adult. Method: immunoSEQ multiplex PCR; TCRdb's copy keeps in-frame clones and lacks some. The sample holds about 580,000 clones, about 98% seen once.

The receptor was derived from a man aged 25 to 45 in good health. The chain links TRBV10-3 to TRBJ1-1, with D hard to call. Source material: naive CD8+ T cells sorted from blood. In DNA, the CDR3 is TGTGCCATCAGTGAGTCCCAGGATCACACTGAAGCTTTCTTT. Its protein product is CAISESQDHTEAFF.